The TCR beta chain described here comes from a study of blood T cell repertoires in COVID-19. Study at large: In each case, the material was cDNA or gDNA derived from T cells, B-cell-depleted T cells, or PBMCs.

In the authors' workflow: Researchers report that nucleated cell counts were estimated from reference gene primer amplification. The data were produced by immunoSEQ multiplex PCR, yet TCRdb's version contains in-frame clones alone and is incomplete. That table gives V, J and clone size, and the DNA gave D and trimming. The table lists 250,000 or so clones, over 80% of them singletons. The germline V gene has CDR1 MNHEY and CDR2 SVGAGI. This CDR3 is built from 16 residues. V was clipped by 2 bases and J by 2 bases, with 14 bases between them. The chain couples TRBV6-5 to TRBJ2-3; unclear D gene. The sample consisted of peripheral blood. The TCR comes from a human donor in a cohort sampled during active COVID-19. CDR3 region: CASSYGVTTYTDTQYF. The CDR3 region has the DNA TGTGCCAGCAGTTACGGCGTAACTACTTACACAGATACGCAGTATTTT.